This passage covers 16 T cell receptor beta chains from one sample sequenced in a study of cytomegalovirus exposure and HLA in healthy donors. PCR used 60 Vbeta primers and 13 Jbeta primers. Some clones are missing from TCRdb's copy, which holds only in-frame ones; the method was immunoSEQ multiplex PCR. This sample has 70,000 to 100,000 clones, with 55% to 75% found just once. Source material: PBMCs. The receptors were sampled from a man aged 50 to 60 in good health and CMV-seronegative.

The chain recombines TRBV30 with TRBJ2-5; TRBD1 might be the D (5 bases). CDR1 and CDR2 (germline): GTSNPN, SVGIG (reference sequence). The ends were cut back, 4 bases at V and 4 bases at J, with 13 bases in the middle. The CDR3 has 13 residues. CDR3 sequence reads: CAWTPWGTETQYF. The CDR3 DNA reads as TGTGCCTGGACCCCTTGGGGCACAGAGACCCAGTACTTC.

V is TRBV7-8 and J is TRBJ2-3; 10 nucleotides agree with TRBD1. After removal of 0 bases from V and 4 bases from J, the junction contained 7 bases not matched to a gene. This CDR3 comprises 17 residues. CDR1 is SGHVS, CDR2 FQNEAQ, per germline. The CDR3 nucleotides are TGTGCCAGCAGCTTAGCCGTAGGACAGGGGGACCCAGATACGCAGTATTTT. Translated: CASSLAVGQGDPDTQYF.

The genes are TRBV7-8 and TRBJ1-6, with D unclear. Germline values: CDR1 SGHVS, CDR2 FQNEAQ. The CDR3 runs to 15 residues. Trimming shortened V by 2 bases and J by 7 bases, and 12 bases separated the two germline ends. CDR3 bases: TGTGCCAGCAGCTTAAGACCCCAGAGGAATTCACCCCTCCACTTT. Translation: CASSLRPQRNSPLHF.

V is TRBV7-8 and J is TRBJ2-7; 10 bases match TRBD1. This CDR3 spans 15 amino acids. The germline CDR1 and CDR2 sequences are SGHVS and FQNEAQ. With 5 bases clipped from V and 5 bases from J, the junction kept 9 bases outside the gene matches. This CDR3 reads CASSLGQGDIHEQYV. The CDR3 nucleotides read TGTGCCAGCAGCCTCGGACAGGGGGATATACACGAGCAGTACGTC.

A single count supports this clone. V gene TRBV6-4 combines with J gene TRBJ2-7; no clear D gene. CDR3 size: 14 residues. Trimming pared 5 bases from V and 1 base from J, leaving 12 bases between. Germline loops: CDR1 MRHNA, CDR2 SNTAGT. CDR3 nucleotide sequence: TGTGCCAGCAGTAAGCGACGATTTTCCTACGAGCAGTACGTC. Translating gives CASSKRRFSYEQYV.

The rearrangement joins TRBV7-6 to TRBJ2-1; 7 bases match TRBD2. CDR1 SGHVS and CDR2 FNYEAQ come from the germline V gene. The CDR3 sequence is 16 residues long. V was pared by 1 base and J by 3 bases, with 6 bases of the junction left unmatched. The CDR3 DNA sequence: TGTGCCAGCAGCTTAGTAGGCGGGGGAGGCTACAATGAGCAGTTCTTC. This codes for CASSLVGGGGYNEQFF.

This rearrangement joins TRBV5-1 to TRBJ2-7, with 9 bases aligning to TRBD1. CDR3 length equals 15 residues. Germline-derived CDR1 and CDR2 are SGHRS and YFSETQ. V was pared by 2 bases and J by 4 bases, with 7 bases of the junction left unmatched. The CDR3 DNA is TGCGCCAGCAGCTTATCCGGGACAGGGAGATACGAGCAGTACTTC. Amino acid sequence: CASSLSGTGRYEQYF.

V gene TRBV11-2 combines with J gene TRBJ1-1, with D perhaps matching TRBD1 (5 bases). V was clipped by 5 bases and J by 7 bases, with 26 bases between them. CDR3 length equals 17 residues. Germline CDR1 is SGHAT and CDR2 is FQNNGV. The CDR3 here is CASSPRLGEGTGGEAFF. CDR3 in DNA: TGTGCCAGCAGCCCAAGGCTGGGGGAGGGGACTGGAGGTGAAGCTTTCTTT.

J is TRBJ2-7 and V is TRBV5-4; 8 bases agree with TRBD1. V shed 4 bases, J shed 1 base, and the junction held 7 bases outside the gene matches. The CDR3 runs 15 residues. Germline CDR1 reads SGHNT; CDR2 reads YYREEE (reference sequence). CDR3 sequence reads: CASSDDRGTSYEQYF. The CDR3 region has the DNA TGTGCCAGCAGCGACGACAGGGGAACTTCCTACGAGCAGTACTTC.

Only a few counts were recorded for this clone. The chain employs TRBV7-3 and TRBJ2-1, with 11 bases aligning to TRBD2. From germline, CDR1 is SGHTA and CDR2 FQGTGA. CDR3 length equals 15 residues. V shed 4 bases and J 6 bases; nucleotides not matched to a gene: 5. CDR3 nucleotides: TGTGCCAGCAGCTCCACTAGCGGGAGTATCAATGAGCAGTTCTTC. Amino acids: CASSSTSGSINEQFF.

The chain couples TRBV6-5 to TRBJ2-7, with D uncertain. From germline, CDR1 is MNHEY and CDR2 SVGAGI. The CDR3 consists of 14 residues. V lost 0 bases to trimming and J lost 1 base, with 7 bases between them. CDR3 coding DNA: TGTGCCAGCAGTTACTCGAGAGATTCCTACGAGCAGTACTTC. Translated, it gives CASSYSRDSYEQYF.

This chain joins TRBV4-1 and TRBJ1-4; D is possibly TRBD1 (5 bases). The CDR3 covers 16 residues. Trimming removed 0 bases at V and 10 bases at J, with 18 bases between. CDR1 is MGHRA and CDR2 is YSYEKL in the germline V gene. The CDR3 region has the DNA TGCGCCAGCAGCCAAGAAGGGGCCTACCGGTCGGGAAAACTGTTTTTT. Amino acid sequence: CASSQEGAYRSGKLFF.

In this sample, this clone turned up once. This chain links TRBV30 with TRBJ2-4; D might be TRBD2 (7 bases). CDR1 and CDR2 from the germline V gene are GTSNPN and SVGIG (reference sequence). Between the trimmed V and J ends, which lost 2 bases and 6 bases, there was a span of 14 bases. The CDR3 extends over 14 amino acids. Written as DNA, the CDR3 is TGTGCCTGGAGTCCGGGGGGCCCCTCAAACATTCAGTACTTC. Translated, it gives CAWSPGGPSNIQYF. Full variable domain (rest looked up from reference TRBV30 and TRBJ2-4): SQTIHQWPATLVQPVGSPLSLECTVEGTSNPNLYWYRQAAGRGLQLLFYSVGIGQISSEVPQNLSASRPQDRQFILSSKKLLLSDSGFYLCAWSPGGPSNIQYFGAGTRLSVL.

The chain couples TRBV11-2 to TRBJ2-5; maybe TRBD1 (5 bases). The CDR3 loop spans 14 amino acids. The V end lost 5 bases, the J end lost 7 bases, and 17 bases lay between the germline ends. The germline gives CDR1 SGHAT, CDR2 FQNNGV. CDR3 loop: CASSQDRSHGTQYF. The DNA of the CDR3 is TGTGCCAGCAGCCAAGACAGATCTCATGGGACCCAGTACTTC.

This rearrangement joins TRBV7-9 to TRBJ2-7; 15 nucleotides agree with TRBD2. From germline, CDR1 is SEHNR and CDR2 FQNEAQ (reference sequence). V lost 4 bases, J lost 0 bases, and 7 bases stayed unmatched. This CDR3 region has 18 residues. The DNA of the CDR3 is TGTGCCAGCAGCTACGGGACTAGCGGGGGGCCCAGCTCCTACGAGCAGTACTTC. Encoded protein: CASSYGTSGGPSSYEQYF.

This sequence joins TRBV6-5 and TRBJ1-1, with D perhaps matching TRBD1 (5 bases). This CDR3 has 14 residues. Trimming removed 6 bases at V and 4 bases at J, with 15 bases between. Per the germline V gene, CDR1 is MNHEY and CDR2 is SVGAGI. The CDR3 protein is CASSQWGRGTEAFF. CDR3 coding DNA: TGTGCCAGCAGCCAATGGGGGAGGGGCACTGAAGCTTTCTTT.